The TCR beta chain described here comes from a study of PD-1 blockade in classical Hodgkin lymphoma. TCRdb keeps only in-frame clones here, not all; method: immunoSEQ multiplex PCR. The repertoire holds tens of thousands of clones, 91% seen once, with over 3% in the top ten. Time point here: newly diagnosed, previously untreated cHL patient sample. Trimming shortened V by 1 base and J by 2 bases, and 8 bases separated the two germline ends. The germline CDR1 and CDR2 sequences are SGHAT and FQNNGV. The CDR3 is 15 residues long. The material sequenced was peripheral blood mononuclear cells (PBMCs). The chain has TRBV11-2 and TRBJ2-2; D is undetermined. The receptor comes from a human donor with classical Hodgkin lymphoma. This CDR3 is CASSLVWTNTGELFF. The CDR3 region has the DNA TGTGCCAGCAGCTTAGTCTGGACCAACACCGGGGAGCTGTTTTTT.